The 18 T cell receptor beta chains below all came from one sample that was sequenced in a study of blood T cell repertoires in COVID-19. The protocol was immunoSEQ multiplex PCR, while the TCRdb copy is restricted to in-frame clones and leaves out a portion. Of 250,000 or so clones listed, roughly 87% are singletons. The material sequenced was peripheral blood. The receptors shown here come from a woman younger than 45 with acute or convalescent COVID-19.

The chain carries TRBV6-1 and TRBJ2-3, with 8 bases lining up with TRBD1. The CDR3 is 17 amino acids. Trimming cost V 2 bases and J 2 bases; bases outside gene matches: 9. Germline V gene sequence: CDR1 MNHNS, CDR2 SASEGT. Here the CDR3 reads CASSETTGTGPTDTQYF. In DNA form, the CDR3 reads TGTGCCAGCAGTGAAACAACCGGGACAGGCCCCACAGATACGCAGTATTTT.

The chain recombines TRBV28 with TRBJ2-1, with 16 positions matching TRBD2. The germline V gene has CDR1 MDHEN and CDR2 SYDVKM. The CDR3 length is 18 residues. Trimming took 2 bases from V and 3 from J; bases not matched to a gene: 4. DNA of the CDR3: TGTGCCAGCAGTTTAGGGACTAGCGGGAGGGCCAGCTACAATGAGCAGTTCTTC. Protein product: CASSLGTSGRASYNEQFF.

The chain links TRBV14 to TRBJ2-1; 9 bases match TRBD2. Germline V gene data show CDR1 as SGHDN and CDR2 as FVKESK. V was clipped by 1 base and J by 5 bases; unmatched bases: 6. This CDR3 is built from 16 residues. CDR3 bases: TGTGCCAGCAGCCAAGGGCTAGCGGGAACAAACAATGAGCAGTTCTTC. Translated, it gives CASSQGLAGTNNEQFF.

CDR3 loop: CASSYRLGETQYF. The CDR3 coding sequence is TGTGCCAGCAGTTACCGACTGGGAGAGACCCAGTACTTC. The rearrangement uses TRBV6-6 and TRBJ2-5; D is unclear. The V end lost 2 bases, the J end lost 4 bases, and 8 bases lay between the germline ends. The CDR3 contains 13 residues. Germline lookup yields CDR1 MNHNY and CDR2 SVGAGI (reference sequence).

V gene TRBV7-2 combines with J gene TRBJ2-1, with TRBD2 identical over 13 bases. The V gene end was trimmed by 5 bases and the J gene end by 4 bases; junction bases not matched to a gene: 2. The germline V gene encodes CDR1 SGHTA and CDR2 FQGNSA. CDR3 length: 15 amino acids. CDR3 sequence reads: CASSKGLAGYNEQFF. CDR3 sequence (DNA): TGTGCCAGCAGCAAGGGACTAGCGGGGTACAATGAGCAGTTCTTC. The entire variable domain, with the rest obtained from reference TRBV7-2 and TRBJ2-1, is as follows: GAGVSQSPSNKVTEKGKDVELRCDPISGHTALYWYRQSLGQGLEFLIYFQGNSAPDKSGLPSDRFSAERTGGSVSTLTIQRTQQEDSAVYLCASSKGLAGYNEQFFGPGTRLTVL.

V usage is TRBV27 and J usage is TRBJ1-2, with 8 bases aligning to TRBD1. The CDR3 is 17 amino acids. The germline CDR1 and CDR2 sequences are MNHEY and SMNVEV (reference sequence). Trimming took 3 bases from V and 4 from J; bases not matched to a gene: 13. CDR3 in DNA: TGTGCCAGCAGTTTTTCCCCACGACAGGGGTCGGGCTATGGCTACACCTTC. Its protein product is CASSFSPRQGSGYGYTF.

The rearrangement joins TRBV6-5 to TRBJ1-6, with D maybe TRBD1 (5 bases). V lost 6 bases to trimming and J lost 7 bases, with 16 bases between them. This CDR3 spans 15 amino acids. Germline V gene lookup returns CDR1 MNHEY and CDR2 SVGAGI. Here the CDR3 reads CASRPPGQGNSPLHF. CDR3 bases: TGTGCCAGCAGGCCCCCCGGTCAGGGAAATTCACCCCTCCACTTT.

V and J are TRBV18 and TRBJ2-3; the D gene is possibly TRBD2 (5 bases). V was pared by 3 bases and J by 3 bases, with 16 bases between. Germline V gives CDR1 KGHSH, CDR2 LQKENI. The CDR3 totals 16 residues. CDR3 amino acids: CASSPLTTSLTDTQYF. CDR3 bases: TGTGCCAGCTCACCTCTAACCACTAGTTTGACAGATACGCAGTATTTT. The whole variable domain, remainder taken from reference TRBV18 and TRBJ2-3, is NAGVMQNPRHLVRRRGQEARLRCSPMKGHSHVYWYRQLPEEGLKFMVYLQKENIIDESGMPKERFSAEFPKEGPSILRIQQVVRGDSAAYFCASSPLTTSLTDTQYFGPGTRLTVL.

The chain carries TRBV11-3 and TRBJ1-2; 9 positions match TRBD1. CDR1 and CDR2 from the germline V gene are SGHNT and YENEEA. CDR3 length: 14 amino acids. J was trimmed by 4 bases and V by 5 bases; bases with no gene match: 5. CDR3 in amino acids: CASSPGGQGYGYTF. The CDR3 DNA is TGTGCCAGCAGCCCAGGGGGACAGGGCTATGGCTACACCTTC.

The rearrangement links TRBV3-1 (or the pseudogene TRBV3-2) to TRBJ1-3; D gene ambiguous. The germline V and J ends were trimmed by 6 bases and 4 bases, with 10 bases remaining between them. Germline V gene data show CDR1 as LGHDT and CDR2 as YNNKEL (reference sequence). CDR3 length: 13 amino acids. The CDR3 DNA reads TGTGCCAGCAGTCTTTTCTCCGGAAACACCATATATTTT. Translation gives CASSLFSGNTIYF.

The chain recombines TRBV7-8 with TRBJ2-1, with D tentatively TRBD1 (5 bases). Germline V CDR1 and CDR2: SGHVS, FQNEAQ. The CDR3 extends over 16 amino acids. With 5 bases removed from V and 6 bases from J, the gap between germline ends came to 20 bases. The CDR3, as DNA: TGTGCCAGCAGCCCTCTTCGCAGGGAACGCGGCAATGAGCAGTTCTTC. It yields the protein CASSPLRRERGNEQFF.

This clone was observed a single time. The V gene is TRBV7-2, the J gene TRBJ1-3, with D unresolved. Trimming left V 0 bases short and J 2 bases short, with 8 bases between. The CDR3 is 15 amino acids. Germline V gene data show CDR1 as SGHTA and CDR2 as FQGNSA. The CDR3 sequence: CASSLAFRAGNTIYF. Written as DNA, the CDR3 is TGTGCCAGCAGCTTAGCGTTCCGGGCTGGAAACACCATATATTTT.

The chain joins TRBV3-1 (or the pseudogene TRBV3-2) to TRBJ1-1, with 8 bases identical to TRBD1. Losses at the gene ends were 5 bases for V and 2 bases for J; bases not matched to a gene: 7. The CDR3 contains 15 residues. Looked up from germline, CDR1 is LGHDT and CDR2 is YNNKEL (reference sequence). The CDR3 nucleotides are TGTGCCAGCAGCACCGGACAGGGCGTTAACACTGAAGCTTTCTTT. As protein: CASSTGQGVNTEAFF.

Here the CDR3 reads CASSFPGQGASGRHSYNEQFF. CDR3 nucleotides: TGTGCCAGCAGCTTCCCAGGACAGGGCGCTAGCGGGAGGCATTCCTACAATGAGCAGTTCTTC. The J gene is TRBJ2-1, the V gene TRBV9, with 11 bases identical to TRBD2. Germline CDR1 and CDR2: SGDLS and YYNGEE. The ends lost 4 bases at V and 1 base at J; junction bases unmatched: 19. The CDR3 covers 21 residues.

The sample holds one count of this clone. The chain combines TRBV7-6 with TRBJ2-7; 7 bases agree with TRBD1. Trimming cost V 5 bases and J 4 bases; bases outside gene matches: 11. This CDR3 has 15 residues. Per germline, CDR1 SGHVS and CDR2 FNYEAQ. Here the CDR3 reads CASSPGRDREYEQYF. The CDR3 nucleotides are TGTGCCAGCAGCCCGGGTCGGGACAGAGAGTACGAGCAGTACTTC.

The rearrangement links TRBV21-1 to TRBJ1-4; TRBD1 is the table's D call and was not checked against the DNA. TRBV21-1 is a documented pseudogene. This CDR3 is built from 16 residues. CDR3 region: CASRAPDRATNEKLFF. The DNA of the CDR3 is TGTGCCAGCAGGGCACCGGACAGGGCGACTAATGAAAAACTGTTTTTT.

The chain uses TRBV6-5 and TRBJ2-7; the D gene is possibly TRBD2 (5 bases). With 6 bases removed from V and 4 bases from J, the gap between germline ends came to 13 bases. CDR3 length: 13 residues. Germline V CDR1 and CDR2: MNHEY, SVGAGI. CDR3 region: CASSRTGFYEQYF. The CDR3 DNA reads TGTGCCAGCAGCCGGACTGGTTTTTACGAGCAGTACTTC.

The chain recombines TRBV6-1 with TRBJ2-7; 8 nucleotides match TRBD2. Per germline, CDR1 MNHNS and CDR2 SASEGT. The CDR3 is 18 residues long. V lost 6 bases and J lost 0; bases outside the gene matches: 16. The CDR3 reads CASSETRLARLTSYEQYF. CDR3 in DNA: TGTGCCAGCAGCGAAACACGACTAGCGAGACTTACCTCCTACGAGCAGTACTTC.